A selection of T cell receptor beta chains follows, all from one sample in a study of blood T cell repertoires in COVID-19. Assay: immunoSEQ multiplex PCR; the TCRdb copy retains only in-frame clones and omits some. The sample lists tens of thousands of clones, about 81% occurring once. The sample was peripheral blood. These receptors were taken from a human donor in a cohort sampled during active COVID-19. CDR3s include the opening cysteine and the closing phenylalanine or tryptophan. The order of the fields is J gene, clone size, D gene, V gene, CDR3 DNA, CDR3 protein. The D gene is left open where the match is weak. Rows may omit the clone size; those that give it use once, few, many or a size class.

TRBJ2-7 | . | TRBD2 | TRBV19 | TGTGCCAGTAGTATAGCGGGAGGGAACTCCTACGAGCAGTACTTC | CASSIAGGNSYEQYF
TRBJ1-5 | . | TRBD1 | TRBV4-1 | TGCGCCAGCAGCCACGGGCAGGGACAGGGGTTTACTCAGCCCCAGCATTTT | CASSHGQGQGFTQPQHF
TRBJ2-7 | . | TRBD1 | TRBV6-1 | TGTGCCAGCAGTGGACTTACCGGGACAGGGATGTCCTACGAGCAGTACTTC | CASSGLTGTGMSYEQYF
TRBJ2-1 | . | TRBD2 | TRBV10-2 | TGCGCCAGCAGCTTCCTAGCGGGGGGGCCGGATGAGCAGTTCTTC | CASSFLAGGPDEQFF
TRBJ2-7 | . | . | TRBV4-2 | TGTGCCAGCAGCCAACTTACAGGGCCTGTCGAGCAGTACTTC | CASSQLTGPVEQYF
TRBJ2-2 | . | TRBD1 | TRBV2 | TGTGCCAGCAGTTGGGACAGGGAGAACACCGGGGAGCTGTTTTTT | CASSWDRENTGELFF
TRBJ1-2 | . | . | TRBV7-2 | TGTGCCAGCAGCGCTGGGCCAGCCACTAACTATGGCTACACCTTC | CASSAGPATNYGYTF
TRBJ2-3 | . | TRBD2 | TRBV9 | TGTGCCAGCAGCGTAGGACTAGCGGGGCCCACAGATACGCAGTATTTT | CASSVGLAGPTDTQYF
TRBJ2-7 | . | . | TRBV5-4 | TGTGCCAGCAGCTTCGGCCAGGGAGGCTACGAGCAGTACTTC | CASSFGQGGYEQYF
TRBJ1-2 | . | . | TRBV5-1 | TGCGCCAGCAGCCGACAAGGGGAGGATGGCTACACCTTC | CASSRQGEDGYTF
TRBJ1-5 | . | . | TRBV2 | TGTGCCAGCAGTGAAGAGGGGCGTCAGCCCCAGCATTTT | CASSEEGRQPQHF
TRBJ1-5 | . | . | TRBV19 | TGTGCCAGTAGTACCCGCAGAAATCAGCCCCAGCATTTT | CASSTRRNQPQHF
TRBJ2-1 | . | TRBD2 | TRBV11-2 | TGTGCCAGCAGCTTAGGCGGGGGGGCCTACAATGAGCAGTTCTTC | CASSLGGGAYNEQFF
TRBJ1-5 | . | . | TRBV19 | TGTGCCAGTAGTATAGGGGTAGCAGATAGCAATCAGCCCCAGCATTTT | CASSIGVADSNQPQHF
TRBJ2-2 | . | TRBD1 | TRBV2 | TGTGCCAGCAGTGACAGACAGGGCCCCTTGAACACCGGGGAGCTGTTTTTT | CASSDRQGPLNTGELFF
TRBJ1-4 | . | TRBD1 | TRBV5-1 | TGCGCCAGCAGCACCCAAGGGGGCCCTAATGAAAAACTGTTTTTT | CASSTQGGPNEKLFF
TRBJ2-7 | . | . | TRBV6-2/TRBV6-3 | TGTGCCAGCAGTTACATGGCAGAGCAGTACTTC | CASSYMAEQYF
TRBJ2-1 | . | TRBD2 | TRBV7-9 | TGTGCCCTTATCGGCAGCGGGGGATTCAATGAGCAGTTCTTC | CALIGSGGFNEQFF
TRBJ2-5 | . | . | TRBV7-9 | TGTGCCAGCAGCTTGTACGGGAAAGAGACCCAGTACTTC | CASSLYGKETQYF
TRBJ2-5 | . | . | TRBV6-5 | TGTGCCAGCAGTTATAGACTATCGGGCGGAGGAGAGACCCAGTACTTC | CASSYRLSGGGETQYF
TRBJ2-7 | few | . | TRBV7-7 | TGTGCTAGCAGCGAAGAGGGGAGGAGGGGACTTGCTCTCGAGCAGTACTTC | CASSEEGRRGLALEQYF
TRBJ1-3 | . | . | TRBV11-2 | TGTGCCAGCAGCTTATCGGGGGTCTCTGGAAACACCATATATTTT | CASSLSGVSGNTIYF
TRBJ1-2 | . | . | TRBV6-5 | TGTGCCACCAGGGCCCCCTCAGGGGGCTACACCTTC | CATRAPSGGYTF
TRBJ1-1 | . | . | TRBV11-2 | TGTGCCAGCAGCCTCCGGTTCGGAGCTTTCTTT | CASSLRFGAFF
TRBJ2-2 | . | TRBD1 | TRBV5-1 | TGCGCCAGCAGCCGGGACAGGGGAATGGACGGGGAGCTGTTTTTT | CASSRDRGMDGELFF
TRBJ2-7 | . | TRBD2 | TRBV4-2 | TGTGCCAGCAGCCAAGATTTTACGGGAGGACGGCACGAGCAGTACTTC | CASSQDFTGGRHEQYF
TRBJ2-7 | once | TRBD1 | TRBV30 | TGTGCCTGGAGCCCACCGACAGGGATAATCTACGAGCAGTACTTC | CAWSPPTGIIYEQYF
TRBJ2-4 | . | TRBD2 | TRBV6-5 | TGTGCCAGCAGCGTCCCGGGGGGAGACATTCAGTACTTC | CASSVPGGDIQYF
TRBJ2-7 | . | . | TRBV19 | TGTGCCAGTACCCCAAGACAAGGAGGGTACGAGCAGTACTTC | CASTPRQGGYEQYF
TRBJ2-2 | . | TRBD2 | TRBV6-5 | TGTGCCAGCAGTTCCCCGGGACTAGTCCCCGGGGAGCTGTTTTTT | CASSSPGLVPGELFF
TRBJ2-3 | . | . | TRBV24-1 | TGTGCCACCAGTGATGGGGGGGCTTTCGGAGATACGCAGTATTTT | CATSDGGAFGDTQYF
TRBJ2-1 | . | TRBD2 | TRBV6-5 | TGTGCCAGCAGTCTCCAGCGGGGGGGCCGAGATGAGCAGTTCTTC | CASSLQRGGRDEQFF
TRBJ1-5 | . | . | TRBV18 | TGTGCCAGCTCACCACCATCCGGGGTCCGCAATCAGCCCCAGCATTTT | CASSPPSGVRNQPQHF
TRBJ1-6 | . | . | TRBV28 | TGTGCCAGCAGCTTACCGGGAGGGTTTTCACCCCTCCACTTT | CASSLPGGFSPLHF
TRBJ2-1 | . | . | TRBV5-4 | TGTGCCAGCAGCTTACCTTCCTGGGCCAATGAGCAGTTCTTC | CASSLPSWANEQFF
TRBJ1-5 | . | . | TRBV5-8 | TGTGCCAGCAGCTGGGGGAGGGGGTACAATCAGCCCCAGCATTTT | CASSWGRGYNQPQHF
TRBJ2-7 | . | TRBD2 | TRBV18 | TGTGCCAGCTCACTTGGGACTAGCGGGCCCTACGAGCAGTACTTC | CASSLGTSGPYEQYF
TRBJ2-5 | . | TRBD2 | TRBV7-2 | TGTGCCAGCAGCGCGACTAGCGGGGGGGCCAAGACCCAGTACTTC | CASSATSGGAKTQYF
TRBJ2-7 | . | TRBD1 | TRBV28 | TGTGCCAGCAGTCTGGGGACAGCCTGGGGCGAGCAGTACTTC | CASSLGTAWGEQYF
TRBJ1-2 | . | TRBD1 | TRBV18 | TGTGCCAGCTCATACCTAGACAGGGGAGTAACCTATGGCTACACCTTC | CASSYLDRGVTYGYTF
TRBJ2-5 | . | . | TRBV2 | TGTGCCAGCCACTTACAGCCTCAAGAGACCCAGTACTTC | CASHLQPQETQYF
TRBJ1-2 | . | TRBD1 | TRBV6-2/TRBV6-3 | TGTGCCAGCAGTTACTTGGACAGGGCTCCCACCTTC | CASSYLDRAPTF
TRBJ2-1 | . | TRBD2 | TRBV9 | TGTGCCAGCAGCCTCGGGGTAGCGGGGTACAATGAGCAGTTCTTC | CASSLGVAGYNEQFF